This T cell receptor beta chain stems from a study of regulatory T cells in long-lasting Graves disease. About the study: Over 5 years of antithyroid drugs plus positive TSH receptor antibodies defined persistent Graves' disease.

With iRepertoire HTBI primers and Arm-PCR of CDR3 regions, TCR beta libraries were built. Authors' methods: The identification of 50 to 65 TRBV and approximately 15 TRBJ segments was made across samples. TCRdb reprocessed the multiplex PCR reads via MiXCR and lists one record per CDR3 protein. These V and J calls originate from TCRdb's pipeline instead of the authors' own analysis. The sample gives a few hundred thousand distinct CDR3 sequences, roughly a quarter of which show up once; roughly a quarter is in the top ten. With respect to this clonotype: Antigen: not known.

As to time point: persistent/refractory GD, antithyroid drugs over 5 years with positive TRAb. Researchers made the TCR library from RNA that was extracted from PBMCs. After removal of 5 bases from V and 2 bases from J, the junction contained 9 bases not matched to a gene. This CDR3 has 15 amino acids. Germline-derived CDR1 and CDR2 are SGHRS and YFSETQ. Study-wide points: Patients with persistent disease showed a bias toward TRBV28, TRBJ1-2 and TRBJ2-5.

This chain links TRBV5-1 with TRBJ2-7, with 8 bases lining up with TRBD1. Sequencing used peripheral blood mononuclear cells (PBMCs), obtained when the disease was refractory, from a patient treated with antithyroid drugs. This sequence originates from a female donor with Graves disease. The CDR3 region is CASSSDRGGAYEQYF. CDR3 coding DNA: TGCGCCAGCAGTTCCGACAGGGGTGGGGCCTACGAGCAGTACTTC.